A single sample gave rise to the 30 T cell receptor beta chains below, sequenced in a study of T cells after yellow fever vaccination. TCRdb redid the calling of the 5' RACE reads with MiXCR, one entry per CDR3 protein. Here the sample spans approximately 93,000 distinct CDR3 sequences, under 7% being singletons. The sample here was CD8+ T cells sorted from PBMCs, taken 10 days after the yellow fever booster vaccination. These receptors all stem from a man between 18 and 35 years old who received the YFV17D yellow fever vaccine.

This clonotype occurred a few times. CDR3 amino acids: CASSLGGVGETQYF. The CDR3 region has the DNA TGTGCCAGCAGTTTGGGAGGGGTGGGGGAGACCCAGTACTTC. This chain uses TRBV27 with TRBJ2-5; 7 bases align to TRBD2. Germline V gene lookup returns CDR1 MNHEY and CDR2 SMNVEV (reference sequence). J was trimmed by 5 bases and V by 3 bases; bases with no gene match: 6. CDR3 length: 14 residues.

This clonotype was detected only a few times. The chain has TRBV7-9 and TRBJ2-1, with 7 nucleotides matching TRBD2. CDR3 size: 15 residues. From germline, CDR1 is SEHNR and CDR2 FQNEAQ (reference sequence). The V and J ends lost 5 bases and 5 bases, in that order; junction bases with no gene match: 9. The CDR3 region has the DNA TGTGCCAGCAGCACGCGCCACCGGGGGGACAATGAGCAGTTCTTC. Amino acids: CASSTRHRGDNEQFF. Combining the CDR3 with reference TRBV7-9 and TRBJ2-1 gives the whole variable domain DTGVSQNPRHKITKRGQNVTFRCDPISEHNRLYWYRQTLGQGPEFLTYFQNEAQLEKSRLLSDRFSAERPKGSFSTLEIQRTEQGDSAMYLCASSTRHRGDNEQFFGPGTRLTVL.

This clonotype was counted only a few times. This rearrangement joins TRBV7-3 to TRBJ2-1; 7 bases are shared with TRBD2. The CDR3 length is 15 residues. Trimming at V came to 2 bases and at J to 7 bases, leaving 8 bases not matched to a gene. Germline assignment: CDR1 SGHTA and CDR2 FQGTGA. Written as DNA, the CDR3 is TGTGCCAGCAGCTTATCCGGGCTGGGAGGGAATGAGCAGTTCTTC. Translation: CASSLSGLGGNEQFF.

The chain is built from TRBV29-1 and TRBJ2-4; D is unclear. Germline values: CDR1 SQVTM, CDR2 ANQGSEA. The CDR3 sequence is 13 residues long. V dropped 3 bases and J dropped 3 bases, with 9 bases sitting between them. The CDR3 DNA is TGCAGCGTTGAGCCCGAAAACAAAAACATTCAGTACTTC. It translates to CSVEPENKNIQYF.

V gene TRBV7-9 combines with J gene TRBJ2-7; weak D call: TRBD2 (6 bases). The CDR3 is made up of 13 amino acids. Germline V gene lookup returns CDR1 SEHNR and CDR2 FQNEAQ (reference sequence). The V end lost 5 bases, the J end lost 0 bases, and 8 bases lay between the germline ends. The CDR3 nucleotides are TGTGCCAGCAGCGGGGGGAGCTCCTACGAGCAGTACGTC. Protein: CASSGGSSYEQYV.

This clonotype was seen a handful of times. In nucleotides, the CDR3 is TGTGCCAGCAGCTTATCAGGGGGTAACTATGGCTACACCTTC. Translated, it gives CASSLSGGNYGYTF. V is TRBV7-2 and J is TRBJ1-2, with 7 nucleotides matching TRBD1. Germline trimming cut 2 bases from V and 1 base from J; bases unmatched to any gene: 1. CDR1 SGHTA and CDR2 FQGNSA come from the germline V gene. This CDR3 is 14 amino acids long.

Ten or more counts support this clonotype. This sequence joins TRBV2 and TRBJ2-3, with TRBD2 matching 11 bases. CDR3 length: 16 residues. V lost 2 bases, J lost 9 bases, and 10 bases stayed unmatched. Germline values: CDR1 SNHLY, CDR2 FYNNEI. CDR3 in DNA: TGTGCCAGCAGTGAAATGACTAGCGGGGAGTTGGTGACGCAGTATTTT. Amino acid sequence: CASSEMTSGELVTQYF.

This clonotype was counted ten times or more. This chain connects TRBV12-3 or TRBV12-4 to TRBJ2-3, with D possibly being TRBD1 or TRBD2 (5 bases each). The V and J ends lost 5 bases and 4 bases respectively, with 10 bases between them. CDR3 size: 13 residues. The CDR3 bases are TGTGCCAGCAGTCTTCAGGGAGCAGATACGCAGTATTTT. Amino acids: CASSLQGADTQYF.

This clonotype appeared a few times. The chain employs TRBV7-6 and TRBJ1-6; D not resolved. V dropped 5 bases and J dropped 9 bases, with 14 bases sitting between them. The CDR3 has 14 residues. The germline gives CDR1 SGHVS, CDR2 FNYEAQ. The CDR3 here is CASSLKGEVSPLHF. As DNA, the CDR3 is TGTGCCAGCAGCCTGAAGGGAGAGGTTTCACCCCTCCACTTT.

The rearrangement links TRBV12-3 or TRBV12-4 to TRBJ1-4, with D hard to call. The CDR3 loop spans 14 amino acids. Trimming stripped 3 bases from V and 8 bases from J, with 13 bases between. CDR3 bases: TGTGCCAGCAGTTTTGGGGTCGTGGGAGAAAAACTGTTTTTT. This encodes CASSFGVVGEKLFF.

This chain connects TRBV13 to TRBJ2-7; D is possibly TRBD2 (5 bases). This CDR3 has 14 amino acids. The germline V gene encodes CDR1 PRHDT and CDR2 FYEKMQ (reference sequence). Trimming shortened V by 4 bases and J by 5 bases, and 15 bases separated the two germline ends. CDR3 residues: CASSSNLGRHEQYV. The CDR3 nucleotides are TGTGCCAGCAGCTCGAATCTTGGGAGACACGAGCAGTACGTC.

This clonotype has a handful of counts. This rearrangement joins TRBV5-1 to TRBJ2-3; D is perhaps TRBD2 (7 bases). The CDR3 runs to 16 residues. With 2 bases removed from V and 5 bases from J, the gap between germline ends came to 18 bases. Germline V gene lookup returns CDR1 SGHRS and CDR2 YFSETQ. Written as DNA, the CDR3 is TGCGCCAGCAGCTTTCGGCCTGGGGGGGCGAGAGATACGCAGTATTTT. Amino acids: CASSFRPGGARDTQYF. Drawing the rest from reference TRBV5-1 and TRBJ2-3, the complete variable domain is KAGVTQTPRYLIKTRGQQVTLSCSPISGHRSVSWYQQTPGQGLQFLFEYFSETQRNKGNFPGRFSGRQFSNSRSEMNVSTLELGDSALYLCASSFRPGGARDTQYFGPGTRLTVL.

This clonotype has only a few counts. V gene TRBV20-1 combines with J gene TRBJ2-7; D might be TRBD1 or TRBD2, each matching 5 bases. The CDR3 spans 15 residues. CDR1 and CDR2 (germline): DFQATT, SNEGSKA (reference sequence). The V end was cut by 5 bases, the J end by 0 bases, with 17 bases between. The CDR3 reads CSAWDRNLSSYEQYV. The CDR3 region has the DNA TGCAGTGCTTGGGACCGAAATCTAAGCTCCTACGAGCAGTACGTC.

This clonotype appeared a few times. The V and J genes are TRBV19 and TRBJ2-7; a weak D match, TRBD2 (5 bases). The CDR3 has 13 amino acids. Looked up from germline, CDR1 is LNHDA and CDR2 is SQIVND (reference sequence). V lost 5 bases and J lost 6, with 14 bases in between. The CDR3 sequence is CASSYGDGGEQYV. The CDR3 nucleotides are TGTGCCAGTAGTTACGGGGATGGTGGCGAGCAGTACGTC.

At least ten counts were recorded for this clonotype. The chain employs TRBV4-1 and TRBJ2-7, with TRBD2 matching over 8 bases. The CDR3 extends over 13 amino acids. Germline V gene lookup returns CDR1 MGHRA and CDR2 YSYEKL. With 5 bases clipped from V and 4 bases from J, the junction kept 4 bases outside the gene matches. The CDR3 region has the DNA TGCGCCAGCAGCTCACGGGGGGGATACGAGCAGTACTTC. Translated: CASSSRGGYEQYF.

This clonotype was observed at least ten times. The chain employs TRBV7-2 and TRBJ2-1; either TRBD1 or TRBD2 may fit D (5 bases each). Trimming shortened V by 5 bases and J by 4 bases, and 9 bases separated the two germline ends. This CDR3 has 13 residues. Germline loops: CDR1 SGHTA, CDR2 FQGNSA. The CDR3 DNA reads TGTGCCAGCAGCCCGGGACCGTACAATGAGCAGTTCTTC. Translated, it gives CASSPGPYNEQFF.

The rearrangement uses TRBV7-2 and TRBJ1-5; perhaps TRBD1 as D (5 bases). The germline V and J ends were trimmed by 8 bases and 0 bases, with 14 bases remaining between them. CDR1 and CDR2 from the germline V gene are SGHTA and FQGNSA. The CDR3 has 15 residues. CDR3 coding DNA: TGTGCCAGCGCTAGGGGATTATATAGCAATCAGCCCCAGCATTTT. It encodes CASARGLYSNQPQHF.

The genes are TRBV6-6 and TRBJ2-2; 7 positions agree with TRBD1. V was pared by 1 base and J by 3 bases, with 17 bases of the junction left unmatched. The germline V gene encodes CDR1 MNHNY and CDR2 SVGAGI (reference sequence). CDR3 length: 20 residues. The CDR3 sequence: CASSYLSLLRQGPYTGELFF. CDR3 coding DNA: TGTGCCAGCAGTTACTTGTCCCTACTCCGACAGGGTCCCTACACCGGGGAGCTGTTTTTT.

This clonotype was seen a few times. This chain uses TRBV6-5 with TRBJ2-1, with TRBD2 identical over 7 bases. Germline V gene lookup returns CDR1 MNHEY and CDR2 SVGAGI. The CDR3 has 17 amino acids. V gave up 3 bases and J gave up 0 bases; unmatched junction bases: 8. CDR3 protein: CASSYNSGRYSYNEQFF. DNA for the CDR3: TGTGCCAGCAGTTATAATAGCGGGCGTTACTCCTACAATGAGCAGTTCTTC.

This clonotype was detected a few times. J is TRBJ2-2 and V is TRBV12-3 or TRBV12-4; D may be TRBD1 (6 bases). The CDR3 length is 17 residues. V lost 6 bases and J 0 bases, leaving 17 bases between the germline ends. The CDR3 protein is CASSPLLQGSNTGELFF. DNA of the CDR3: TGTGCCAGCAGCCCCCTCCTACAGGGATCGAACACCGGGGAGCTGTTTTTT.

The sample holds a few counts of this clonotype. The CDR3 DNA is TGTGCCAGCAGTTTGGTAGGTTACGCAGAGACCCAGTACTTC. This translates into CASSLVGYAETQYF. The chain joins TRBV28 to TRBJ2-5; D remains unclear. Germline V lookup: CDR1 MDHEN, CDR2 SYDVKM. This CDR3 contains 14 residues. Trimming left V 3 bases short and J 4 bases short, with 12 bases between.

The chain couples TRBV7-2 to TRBJ1-1, with D unclear. The V gene lost 6 bases and the J gene lost 0 bases, with 5 bases spanning the gap. This CDR3 is 12 amino acids long. CDR1 and CDR2 (germline): SGHTA, FQGNSA. CDR3 in DNA: TGTGCCAGCAGGCTCATGAACACTGAAGCTTTCTTT. Its protein is CASRLMNTEAFF.

The chain has TRBV2 and TRBJ2-1; TRBD1 matches at 8 bases. Trimming took 3 bases from V and 1 from J; bases not matched to a gene: 8. Germline V gives CDR1 SNHLY, CDR2 FYNNEI. This CDR3 comprises 17 residues. The CDR3 sequence: CASSDPRTGSSYNEQFF. For the CDR3, the DNA is TGTGCCAGCAGTGACCCTAGGACAGGGAGTTCCTACAATGAGCAGTTCTTC.

V and J are TRBV6-5 and TRBJ2-5, with D perhaps TRBD2 (5 bases). The germline V gene encodes CDR1 MNHEY and CDR2 SVGAGI. Trimming removed 0 bases from V and 2 bases from J, with 10 bases in between. The CDR3 covers 15 residues. Written as DNA, the CDR3 is TGTGCCAGCAGTTACTCGCGCGGAGGACAAGAGACCCAGTACTTC. Its translation is CASSYSRGGQETQYF.

This clonotype was seen a handful of times. The chain joins TRBV7-8 to TRBJ1-5; 7 bases agree with TRBD1. The length of the CDR3 is 15 residues. The germline V gene encodes CDR1 SGHVS and CDR2 FQNEAQ. With V trimmed by 5 bases and J by 3 bases, 7 bases remained unmatched. The CDR3 region is CASSPPGTDNQPQHF. The CDR3 coding sequence is TGTGCCAGCAGCCCGCCCGGGACAGACAATCAGCCCCAGCATTTT.

The chain employs TRBV30 and TRBJ1-1; D is unclear. The CDR3 runs to 13 residues. Germline V gene data show CDR1 as GTSNPN and CDR2 as SVGIG (reference sequence). Deletions cut 0 bases from V and 8 bases from J, with 13 bases between. The CDR3 sequence: CAWSVFPWSEAFF. CDR3 bases: TGTGCCTGGAGTGTATTCCCCTGGAGCGAAGCTTTCTTT.

The DNA of the CDR3 is TGCAGTGCTTCTCCCGGGGCTCGAGACCTATATAGCAATCAGCCCCAGCATTTT. Translation: CSASPGARDLYSNQPQHF. The chain combines TRBV20-1 with TRBJ1-5; D perhaps matches TRBD1 (5 bases). The CDR3 consists of 18 residues. Trimming left V 5 bases short and J 0 bases short, with 23 bases between. CDR1 and CDR2 from the germline V gene are DFQATT and SNEGSKA (reference sequence).

This clonotype occurred a few times. V is TRBV5-1 and J is TRBJ1-2; the match to TRBD1 covers 7 bases. The CDR3 loop spans 15 amino acids. J was trimmed by 6 bases and V by 0 bases; bases with no gene match: 8. CDR1 SGHRS and CDR2 YFSETQ come from the germline V gene. CDR3 DNA: TGCGCCAGCAGCTTGGGACAGGGTGGAATGGATGGCTACACCTTC. As protein: CASSLGQGGMDGYTF.

The chain combines TRBV9 with TRBJ1-4; no clear D. Trimming left V 4 bases short and J 7 bases short, with 11 bases between. The CDR3 covers 13 residues. Per the germline V gene, CDR1 is SGDLS and CDR2 is YYNGEE. Here the CDR3 reads CASSPSSGEKLFF. CDR3 nucleotides: TGTGCCAGCAGCCCCTCTTCTGGTGAAAAACTGTTTTTT.

This clonotype occurred many times. The CDR3 loop is CASSLGYGNNYGYTF. CDR3 nucleotides: TGTGCCAGCAGCTTAGGATACGGGAATAACTATGGCTACACCTTC. This chain connects TRBV7-9 to TRBJ1-2; unclear D gene. Per germline, CDR1 SEHNR and CDR2 FQNEAQ (reference sequence). Trimming cost V 1 base and J 1 base, with 10 bases left between them. The CDR3 runs 15 residues.